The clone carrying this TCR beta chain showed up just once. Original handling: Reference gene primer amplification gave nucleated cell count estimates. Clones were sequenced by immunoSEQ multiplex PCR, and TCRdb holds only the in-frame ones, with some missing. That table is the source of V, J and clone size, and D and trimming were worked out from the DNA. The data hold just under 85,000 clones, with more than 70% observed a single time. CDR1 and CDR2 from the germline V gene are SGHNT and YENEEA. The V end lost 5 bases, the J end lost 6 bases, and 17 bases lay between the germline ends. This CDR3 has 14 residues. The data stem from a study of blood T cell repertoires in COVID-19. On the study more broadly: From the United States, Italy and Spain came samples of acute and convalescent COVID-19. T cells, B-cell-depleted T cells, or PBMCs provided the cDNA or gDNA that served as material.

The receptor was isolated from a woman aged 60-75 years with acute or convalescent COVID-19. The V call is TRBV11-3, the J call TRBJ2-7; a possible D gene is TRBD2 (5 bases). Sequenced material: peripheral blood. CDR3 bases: TGTGCCAGCAGCCCCAATCGGGGTGCTCGCGAGCAGTACTTC. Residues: CASSPNRGAREQYF.